This T cell receptor (beta chain) was identified during a study of T cell responses to AZD1222 COVID-19 vaccine. Findings and caveats of the study: At baseline, seropositivity was found in only a handful of AZD1222 recipients. Repertoire sampling happened only post peak T cell response. Donors, mostly white British, included more females; clonal diversity was possibly underestimated.

On this clone itself: Its antigen is unknown.

Generated by immunoSEQ multiplex PCR, the TCRdb table keeps only in-frame clones and is missing some. The sample comprises 70,000 to 95,000 clones, 75% to 95% of which are singletons, and around 30% rests with the top ten. The analysis combined second doses at about 4 or about 12 weeks. The sample in question was peripheral blood, obtained 28 days after the second AZD1222 dose. The TCR was taken from an adult who received the AZD1222 COVID-19 vaccine.

CDR3 sequence reads: CASSEAGLAAPYEQYF. The CDR3 DNA reads as TGTGCCAGCAGTGAAGCGGGGCTAGCGGCGCCCTACGAGCAGTACTTC. The chain joins TRBV6-1 to TRBJ2-7; 7 positions agree with TRBD2. The CDR3 is 16 residues long. Germline values: CDR1 MNHNS, CDR2 SASEGT. V gave up 0 bases and J gave up 2 bases; unmatched junction bases: 7.